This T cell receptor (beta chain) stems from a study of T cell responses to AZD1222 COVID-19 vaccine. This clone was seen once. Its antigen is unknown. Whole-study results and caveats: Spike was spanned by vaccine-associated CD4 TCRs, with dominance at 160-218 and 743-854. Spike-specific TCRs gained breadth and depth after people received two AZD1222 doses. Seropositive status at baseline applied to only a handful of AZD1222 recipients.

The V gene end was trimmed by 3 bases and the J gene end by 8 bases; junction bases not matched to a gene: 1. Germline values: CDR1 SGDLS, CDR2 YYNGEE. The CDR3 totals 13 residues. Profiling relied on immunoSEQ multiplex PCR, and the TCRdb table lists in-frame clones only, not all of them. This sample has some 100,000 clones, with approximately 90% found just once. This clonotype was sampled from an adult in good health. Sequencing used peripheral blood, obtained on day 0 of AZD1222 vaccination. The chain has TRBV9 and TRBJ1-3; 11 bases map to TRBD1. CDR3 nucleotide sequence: TGTGCCAGCAGCGGGGACAGGGGGGACACCATATATTTT. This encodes CASSGDRGDTIYF.